This TCR beta chain was documented in a study of CD8 T cells in ankylosing spondylitis. As to this clonotype: What it binds is not known.

Study-wide findings and caveats: It appeared that ankylosing spondylitis blood was characterized by a TCR beta motif of fewer than 10 highly homologous variants. Some motif variants had been reported before (in reactive arthritis synovial fluid and blood). Reportedly, matched ankylosing spondylitis synovial fluid was significantly enriched for disease-linked clones.

It was by quantitative 5'-RACE with molecular barcodes that TCR beta libraries were made. TCRdb reprocessed the 5' RACE reads via MiXCR and lists one record per CDR3 protein. The data contain approximately 540,000 distinct CDR3 sequences, 9.5% to 15% of them singletons. Germline V gives CDR1 DFQATT, CDR2 SNEGSKA (reference sequence). V lost 3 bases to trimming and J lost 7 bases, with 10 bases between them. The CDR3 extends over 12 amino acids. The receptor's source is a male donor with ankylosing spondylitis. The V and J genes are TRBV20-1 and TRBJ2-1; D is unresolved. The sequenced sample was blood, either unsorted or a sorted T cell fraction (not recorded which). The CDR3 DNA sequence: TGCAGTGCTAGTCCCGACTCAAATGAGCAGTTCTTC. Translated: CSASPDSNEQFF.